Shown below are 12 T cell receptor beta chains from a single sample sequenced in a study of metastatic and nonmetastatic thyroid tumors. With MiXCR, TCRdb reprocessed the PCR reads. The data contain tens of thousands of clones, around 28% of them singletons. Not a single patient had been given any form of treatment at any point before undergoing thyroid surgery. Sample: tumor tissue. Receptor source: a female donor with papillary thyroid cancer or a benign thyroid nodule (not recorded which). Some clones in this sample may be carry-over from other donors' samples.

This clone was counted between two and nine times. The gene calls are TRBV6-1 and TRBJ2-5; D call uncertain. The CDR3 spans 13 residues. Germline V gene lookup returns CDR1 MNHNS and CDR2 SASEGT. Trimming pared 7 bases from V and 4 bases from J, leaving 13 bases between. CDR3 residues: CASISGARETQYF. CDR3 nucleotides: TGTGCCAGCATCTCCGGCGCAAGAGAGACCCAGTACTTC.

Comments on this clone: The junction shows a germline mismatch at one end, possibly a read error. This chain uses TRBV6-1 with TRBJ1-6, with no clear D. This CDR3 is built from 15 residues. Germline V gene data show CDR1 as MNHNS and CDR2 as SASEGT. The CDR3, as DNA: TGTGCCAGCAGATCGGCTGAAGGATATAATTCACCCCTACACTTT. It translates to CASRSAEGYNSPLHF.

This clone was counted many times. The J gene is TRBJ1-2, the V gene TRBV7-9; D gene unclear. Germline CDR1 is SEHNR and CDR2 is FQNEAQ (reference sequence). V was cut by 5 bases and J by 4 bases, with 8 bases left in between. The CDR3 consists of 12 residues. The CDR3 sequence: CASSRGAYGYTF. DNA of the CDR3: TGTGCCAGCAGCCGGGGAGCCTATGGCTACACCTTC.

The chain links TRBV4-1 to TRBJ2-3; D is unresolved. V was trimmed by 1 base and J by 5 bases, leaving 13 bases between them. Germline loops: CDR1 MGHRA, CDR2 YSYEKL. This CDR3 comprises 15 residues. The CDR3 here is CASSQGIPLGDTQYF. The CDR3 DNA reads TGCGCCAGCAGCCAAGGAATCCCCCTAGGAGATACGCAGTATTTT.

This chain connects TRBV5-1 to TRBJ2-1, with 14 bases lining up with TRBD2. Germline V gene lookup returns CDR1 SGHRS and CDR2 YFSETQ. With V trimmed by 3 bases and J by 15 bases, 14 bases remained unmatched. The CDR3 consists of 16 residues. DNA for the CDR3: TGCGCCAGCAGCTGGAATCCGGGACTAGCGGGAGAGGGAAGGTTCTTC. This codes for CASSWNPGLAGEGRFF.

Ten or more counts support this clone. This chain uses TRBV19 with TRBJ1-5, with D perhaps matching TRBD1 (5 bases). Trimming removed 0 bases from V and 3 bases from J, with 15 bases in between. This CDR3 contains 17 residues. CDR1 is LNHDA, CDR2 SQIVND, per germline (reference sequence). The CDR3 DNA follows: TGTGCCAGTAGTATAGATCGGAGCGACAGCTCCAATCAGCCCCAGCATTTT. Translating gives CASSIDRSDSSNQPQHF.

As regards this clone: One end of the junction varies from germline; a read error may be responsible. The chain joins TRBV12-3 or TRBV12-4 to TRBJ2-3; the D gene could be TRBD1 or TRBD2 (5 bases each). The CDR3 totals 14 residues. The CDR3: CASSPGRFTYTRYF. The CDR3 DNA is TGTGCCAGCAGTCCGGGACGGTTCACATATACGCGGTATTTT.

By share of the sample, this clone is medium-sized. V gene TRBV7-2 combines with J gene TRBJ1-3; unclear D gene. The germline gives CDR1 SGHTA, CDR2 FQGNSA. The CDR3 covers 13 residues. Trimming cost V 3 bases and J 1 base, with 4 bases left between them. The CDR3 reads CASSLGSGNTIYF. As DNA, the CDR3 is TGTGCCAGCAGCTTGGGGTCTGGAAACACCATATATTTT.

This chain uses TRBV9 with TRBJ2-5; D call uncertain. CDR3 length: 13 residues. The germline CDR1 and CDR2 sequences are SGDLS and YYNGEE. Trimming stripped 3 bases from V and 10 bases from J, with 16 bases between. The chain's CDR3 is CASSGSWDGNQYF. Here the CDR3 DNA reads TGTGCCAGCAGCGGTTCCTGGGATGGGAACCAGTACTTC.

There are many counts of this clone. The CDR3 coding sequence is TGTGCCAGCAGCTTAAGGGGACTAGTACGGGGGAATGAGCAGTTCTTC. Protein: CASSLRGLVRGNEQFF. This rearrangement joins TRBV7-2 to TRBJ2-1, with TRBD2 matching over 8 bases. This CDR3 spans 16 amino acids. Germline lookup yields CDR1 SGHTA and CDR2 FQGNSA. With V trimmed by 2 bases and J by 7 bases, 10 bases remained unmatched.

This clone occurred many times. The chain has TRBV24-1 and TRBJ2-1; 8 bases are shared with TRBD2. V lost 3 bases, J lost 9 bases, and 18 bases stayed unmatched. The CDR3 consists of 18 residues. Germline V gene lookup returns CDR1 KGHDR and CDR2 SFDVKD. The CDR3 loop reads CATSDTGGGVPQRVEQFF. DNA for the CDR3: TGTGCCACCAGTGATACGGGGGGGGGAGTTCCGCAGCGGGTTGAGCAGTTCTTC.

This clone was counted at least ten times. CDR3 amino acids: CASGVQGNTAEAFF. As DNA, the CDR3 is TGTGCCAGCGGAGTACAGGGTAACACCGCTGAAGCTTTCTTT. The genes are TRBV25-1 and TRBJ1-1; tentative D call: TRBD1 (6 bases). Germline CDR1 reads MGHDK; CDR2 reads SYGVNS. The length of the CDR3 is 14 residues. Trimming took off 8 bases at V and 6 bases at J, with 19 bases between the two ends. Looking up the rest from reference TRBV25-1 and TRBJ1-1 gives the full variable domain: EADIYQTPRYLVIGTGKKITLECSQTMGHDKMYWYQQDPGMELHLIHYSYGVNSTEKGDLSSESTVSRIRTEHFPLTLESARPSHTSQYLCASGVQGNTAEAFFGQGTRLTVV.